This T cell receptor (beta chain) came from a study of spatial heterogeneity in lung cancer. TCRdb re-analysed the 5' RACE reads in MiXCR, keeping a single row per CDR3 protein. The sample records about 10,000 distinct CDR3 sequences, approximately 3.7% being singletons. Per germline, CDR1 DFQATT and CDR2 SNEGSKA (reference sequence). This CDR3 comprises 14 residues. V lost 8 bases and J lost 0, with 17 bases in between. Time point described: sample taken at primary tumor resection. Whole RNA from tumor, nontumor lung or frozen PBMC was sequenced unsorted. This clonotype was picked up many times. This chain links TRBV20-1 with TRBJ2-7, with D unresolved. Sequencing was performed on PBMCs, taken at surgery. This receptor was taken from a female donor with early-stage non-small cell lung cancer. CDR3 sequence: CSTRKTQSSYEQYF. Here the CDR3 DNA reads TGCAGTACGAGGAAAACCCAAAGCTCCTACGAGCAGTACTTC.